This TCR beta chain was identified in a study of technical replicates of blood from a few donors. Clones were sequenced by immunoSEQ multiplex PCR, and TCRdb holds only the in-frame ones, with some missing. The data show 75,000 to 95,000 clones, 80% to 95% seen once. From germline, CDR1 is WSHSY and CDR2 SAAADI. CDR3 length: 14 amino acids. V lost 7 bases, J lost 4 bases, and 4 bases stayed unmatched. The receptor was isolated from a human donor in good health. Sequencing was done on a sample of T cells isolated from PBMCs. The chain recombines TRBV10-2 with TRBJ2-1; the match to TRBD2 covers 10 bases. CDR3 protein: CASTSSGRYNEQFF. CDR3 bases: TGCGCCAGCACGTCTAGCGGGAGATACAATGAGCAGTTCTTC.